The clone carrying this TCR beta chain was detected only once. This CDR3 comprises 12 residues. Germline assignment: CDR1 SEHNR and CDR2 FQNEAQ (reference sequence). V was cut by 7 bases and J by 10 bases, with 14 bases left in between. These data come from a study of PD-L1 blockade in urothelial cancer. TCRdb keeps only in-frame clones here, not all; method: immunoSEQ multiplex PCR. The data hold roughly 26,000 clones, with around nine tenths observed a single time. The chain employs TRBV7-9 and TRBJ2-1; no reliable D call. This sample comprised PBMCs, obtained around atezolizumab (anti-PD-L1) treatment. The receptor was derived from a man aged 45-65 years with urothelial cancer. The CDR3 sequence is CASKTGGEEQFF. CDR3 in DNA: TGTGCCAGCAAAACGGGTGGCGAAGAGCAGTTCTTC.